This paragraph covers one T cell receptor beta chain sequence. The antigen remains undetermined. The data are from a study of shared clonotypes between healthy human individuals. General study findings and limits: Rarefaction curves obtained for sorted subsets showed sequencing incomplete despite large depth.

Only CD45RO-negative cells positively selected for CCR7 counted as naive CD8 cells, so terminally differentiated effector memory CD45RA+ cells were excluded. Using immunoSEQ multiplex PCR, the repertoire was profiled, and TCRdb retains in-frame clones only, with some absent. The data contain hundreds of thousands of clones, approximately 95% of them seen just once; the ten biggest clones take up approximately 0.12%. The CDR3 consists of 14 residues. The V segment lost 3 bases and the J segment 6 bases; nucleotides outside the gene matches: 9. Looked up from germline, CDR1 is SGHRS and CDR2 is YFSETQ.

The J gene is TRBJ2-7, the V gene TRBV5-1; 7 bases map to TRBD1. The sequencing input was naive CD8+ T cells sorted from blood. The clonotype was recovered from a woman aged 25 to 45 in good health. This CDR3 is CASSYTGVSGEQYF. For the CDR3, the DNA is TGCGCCAGCAGCTACACAGGGGTCTCGGGCGAGCAGTACTTC.